Presented here are 8 T cell receptor beta chains from one specimen sequenced in a study of cytomegalovirus exposure and HLA in healthy donors. PCR used 60 Vbeta primers and 13 Jbeta primers. Clones were sequenced by immunoSEQ multiplex PCR, and TCRdb holds only the in-frame ones, with some missing. Of fewer than 200,000 clones listed, 75% are singletons. Sequenced sample: PBMCs. Receptors originate from a man between 18 and 35 years old in good health and CMV-seronegative.

The CDR3 sequence: CASSFSGTGASGELFF. The CDR3 region has the DNA TGCGCCAGCAGCTTCTCCGGGACAGGGGCGTCCGGGGAGCTGTTTTTT. V usage is TRBV5-1 and J usage is TRBJ2-2; 10 bases align to TRBD1. CDR3 length equals 16 residues. J was trimmed by 6 bases and V by 2 bases; bases with no gene match: 7. Germline CDR1 reads SGHRS; CDR2 reads YFSETQ.

The gene calls are TRBV19 and TRBJ2-7; D perhaps matches TRBD2 (5 bases). Trimming pared 8 bases from V and 0 bases from J, leaving 17 bases between. This CDR3 contains 15 residues. The germline V gene has CDR1 LNHDA and CDR2 SQIVND (reference sequence). In DNA form, the CDR3 reads TGTGCCAGTGGCAAGACAAGCGGAAGCTCCTACGAGCAGTACTTC. Its translation: CASGKTSGSSYEQYF.

J is TRBJ2-3 and V is TRBV29-1, with a weak D call TRBD2 (5 bases). Germline V lookup: CDR1 SQVTM, CDR2 ANQGSEA. V lost 8 bases to trimming and J lost 4 bases, with 10 bases between them. CDR3 length: 11 residues. CDR3 sequence reads: CSWSGADTQYF. The CDR3 nucleotides read TGCAGCTGGAGCGGCGCAGATACGCAGTATTTT.

This CDR3 is CASSPGGANYEQYF. As DNA, the CDR3 is TGTGCCAGCTCACCGGGGGGGGCGAACTACGAGCAGTACTTC. The chain combines TRBV9 with TRBJ2-7, with 8 bases that match TRBD2. V gave up 7 bases and J gave up 3 bases; unmatched junction bases: 9. Germline V gene lookup returns CDR1 SGDLS and CDR2 YYNGEE. CDR3 length: 14 amino acids.

The chain uses TRBV10-3 and TRBJ2-5; TRBD1 aligns across 7 bases. Trimming took 6 bases from V and 5 from J; bases not matched to a gene: 9. Per germline, CDR1 ENHRY and CDR2 SYGVKD. This CDR3 has 14 amino acids. CDR3 protein: CAISGTASRETQYF. CDR3 nucleotide sequence: TGTGCCATCAGCGGGACAGCCTCCAGGGAGACCCAGTACTTC.

The genes are TRBV5-6 and TRBJ2-7; a weak D match, TRBD1 (5 bases). Germline V lookup: CDR1 SGHDT, CDR2 YYEEEE. Deletions cut 0 bases from V and 0 bases from J, with 7 bases between. The CDR3 covers 14 residues. The CDR3 DNA follows: TGTGCCAGCAGCTTGGAAGGGGCCTCCTACGAGCAGTACTTC. Its translation: CASSLEGASYEQYF.

V usage is TRBV29-1 and J usage is TRBJ2-5; 12 bases are a match to TRBD2. Germline CDR1 is SQVTM and CDR2 is ANQGSEA. The CDR3 is made up of 18 amino acids. The V gene end was trimmed by 4 bases and the J gene end by 0 bases; junction bases not matched to a gene: 12. The CDR3 loop reads CSVVGLAGGRWYQETQYF. CDR3 DNA: TGCAGCGTTGTTGGGCTAGCGGGAGGGAGGTGGTACCAAGAGACCCAGTACTTC.

This CDR3 reads CASSMGGLRSAKNIQYF. CDR3 coding DNA: TGTGCCAGTAGTATGGGAGGACTCAGGAGCGCCAAAAACATTCAGTACTTC. The chain uses TRBV19 and TRBJ2-4; possibly TRBD2 for D (6 bases). Deletions cut 3 bases from V and 1 base from J, with 16 bases between. The CDR3 runs 17 residues. CDR1 and CDR2 (germline): LNHDA, SQIVND (reference sequence).